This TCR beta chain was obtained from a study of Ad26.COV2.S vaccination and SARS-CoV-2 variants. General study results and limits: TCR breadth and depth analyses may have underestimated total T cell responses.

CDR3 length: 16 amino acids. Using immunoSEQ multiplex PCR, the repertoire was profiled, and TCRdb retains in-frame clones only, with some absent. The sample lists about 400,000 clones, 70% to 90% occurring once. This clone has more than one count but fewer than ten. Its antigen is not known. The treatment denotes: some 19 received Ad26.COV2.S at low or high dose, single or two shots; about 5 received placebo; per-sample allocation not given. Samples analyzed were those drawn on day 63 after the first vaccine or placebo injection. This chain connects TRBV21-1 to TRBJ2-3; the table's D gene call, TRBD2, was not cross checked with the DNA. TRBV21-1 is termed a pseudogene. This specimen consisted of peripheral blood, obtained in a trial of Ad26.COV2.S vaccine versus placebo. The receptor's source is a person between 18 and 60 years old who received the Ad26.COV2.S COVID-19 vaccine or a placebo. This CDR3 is CASSNIGGRAPDTQYF. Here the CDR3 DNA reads TGTGCCAGCAGCAATATCGGCGGGAGGGCCCCAGATACGCAGTATTTT.